These 6 T cell receptor beta chains were all obtained from the same sample, sequenced in a study of blood T cell repertoires in COVID-19. The table came from immunoSEQ multiplex PCR; TCRdb's copy has only in-frame clones and leaves some out. Found here are 150,000 to 200,000 clones, 85% to 90% of them singletons; the top ten hold roughly an eighth. Sequencing was performed on peripheral blood. The source of these receptors is a woman in her 70s with COVID-19, enrolled during active disease.

The J gene is TRBJ1-1, the V gene TRBV11-3; maybe TRBD1 (6 bases). V dropped 0 bases and J dropped 0 bases, with 8 bases sitting between them. The CDR3 totals 15 residues. From germline, CDR1 is SGHNT and CDR2 YENEEA. Here the CDR3 DNA reads TGTGCCAGCAGCTTAGAGGGACACTTGAACACTGAAGCTTTCTTT. Protein sequence: CASSLEGHLNTEAFF.

The V call is TRBV3-1 (or the pseudogene TRBV3-2), the J call TRBJ2-1, with 14 positions matching TRBD2. This CDR3 has 17 amino acids. Losses at the gene ends were 4 bases for V and 5 bases for J; bases not matched to a gene: 7. Germline values: CDR1 LGHDT, CDR2 YNNKEL (reference sequence). For the CDR3, the DNA is TGTGCCAGCAGCCGGGGACTAGCGGGAGACGGGGACAATGAGCAGTTCTTC. It translates to CASSRGLAGDGDNEQFF.

This clone was counted between two and nine times. The chain couples TRBV14 to TRBJ2-7; 7 bases are a match to TRBD1. V was clipped by 8 bases and J by 2 bases; unmatched bases: 0. CDR3 size: 11 residues. Germline V CDR1 and CDR2: SGHDN, FVKESK. CDR3 DNA: TGTGCCAGCGGACAGGCCTACGAGCAGTACTTC. Translating gives CASGQAYEQYF.

The chain uses TRBV7-2 and TRBJ1-5, with 7 nucleotides matching TRBD1. Trimming cost V 6 bases and J 7 bases; bases outside gene matches: 9. CDR1 SGHTA and CDR2 FQGNSA come from the germline V gene. The CDR3 has 14 residues. The CDR3 loop is CASSYGQAPQPQHF. The CDR3 DNA sequence: TGTGCCAGCAGTTACGGACAGGCCCCACAGCCCCAGCATTTT.

The CDR3 region is CASSFSRAASVEQYF. The CDR3 bases are TGTGCCAGCAGCTTTAGCAGAGCCGCGTCAGTCGAGCAGTACTTC. The V call is TRBV11-2, the J call TRBJ2-7, with D uncertain. The germline V gene has CDR1 SGHAT and CDR2 FQNNGV. The CDR3 is made up of 15 amino acids. Trimming removed 3 bases from V and 6 bases from J, with 18 bases in between.

This sequence joins TRBV2 and TRBJ1-1; 9 positions agree with TRBD1. CDR1 and CDR2 from the germline V gene are SNHLY and FYNNEI. The CDR3 totals 13 residues. J lost 1 base, V lost 9 bases, and 3 bases had no gene match. The CDR3 loop reads CARGTGRNTEAFF. For the CDR3, the DNA is TGTGCCAGGGGGACAGGGCGGAACACTGAAGCTTTCTTT.